This entry describes one T cell receptor (beta chain). What it recognizes is unknown. The data derive from a study of cytomegalovirus exposure and HLA in healthy donors. Study-level findings and limits: Available immune exposure information covered CMV serostatus only.

In the PCR, 60 Vbeta and 13 Jbeta primers were used. This table comes from immunoSEQ multiplex PCR, and its TCRdb copy is limited to in-frame clones, with some not included. In the table there are just over 150,000 clones, about 65% of which are singletons. Germline CDR1 is SGDLS and CDR2 is YYNGEE. This CDR3 comprises 15 residues. The ends lost 4 bases at V and 0 bases at J; junction bases unmatched: 5. The chain employs TRBV9 and TRBJ2-3; 7 positions match TRBD2. The specimen was PBMCs. The receptor was isolated from a man aged 40-50 years in good health and CMV-seropositive. The CDR3 is CASSPRGVSTDTQYF. CDR3 in DNA: TGTGCCAGCAGCCCCCGGGGGGTTAGCACAGATACGCAGTATTTT.